This T cell receptor (beta chain) originates from a study of blood T cell repertoires in COVID-19. Whole-study context: Samples representing acute and convalescent COVID-19 were sourced from the United States, Italy and Spain. PBMCs, B-cell-depleted T cells, or T cells provided the cDNA or gDNA that made up the material.

V shed 6 bases and J shed 0 bases, with 27 bases lying between them. The V gene's germline CDR1 is MNHGY and CDR2 SVAAGI. The CDR3 totals 20 residues. In the authors' methods: Using reference gene primer amplification, nucleated cell counts were estimated. The table came from immunoSEQ multiplex PCR; TCRdb's copy has only in-frame clones and leaves some out. V and J calls and clone size follow that table, whereas D and trimming were derived from the DNA. The sample includes about 200,000 clones, just over 85% seen only once; the top ten take approximately 5.9%. Sequenced material: peripheral blood. The sequence came from a man of 80 years or more with acute or convalescent COVID-19. The gene calls are TRBV6-9 and TRBJ2-1, with no clear D. CDR3 nucleotides: TGTGCCAGCAGATTCCCTGCCCTACCCCCTATTTTAAGCTCCTACAATGAGCAGTTCTTC. Residues: CASRFPALPPILSSYNEQFF.